These 3 T cell receptor beta chains originate from one sample sequenced in a study of T-cell reconstitution after alpha-beta-depleted transplantation in children. Unique molecular identifiers were built into the TCRbeta library. Using its own MiXCR run on the PCR reads, TCRdb lists one record per CDR3 protein. The top ten clones hold 4% to 5% of a sample with about 610,000 distinct CDR3 sequences, 10% to 13% of them seen once. Sequences were derived from PBMCs from the stem cell graft donor, sampled from the stem cell graft. The origin of the receptors is a human donor who donated a stem cell graft to a child with acute myeloid leukemia.

This clonotype has a count of ten or more. This rearrangement joins TRBV20-1 to TRBJ2-3, with TRBD2 identical over 12 bases. The CDR3 is 15 amino acids. Germline trimming cut 6 bases from V and 7 bases from J; bases unmatched to any gene: 11. Germline V gene sequence: CDR1 DFQATT, CDR2 SNEGSKA (reference sequence). CDR3 sequence reads: CSAPDLAGGLNTQYF. CDR3 coding DNA: TGCAGTGCCCCAGACCTAGCGGGAGGGCTTAATACGCAGTATTTT.

The chain recombines TRBV7-9 with TRBJ2-7; 10 nucleotides match TRBD2. CDR3 length equals 16 residues. Germline trimming cut 8 bases from V and 2 bases from J; bases unmatched to any gene: 12. From germline, CDR1 is SEHNR and CDR2 FQNEAQ (reference sequence). Here the CDR3 DNA reads TGTGCCAGCCGGACTAGCGGAGCCCCTTCTACCTACGAGCAGTACTTC. It codes for CASRTSGAPSTYEQYF.

The chain uses TRBV3-1 and TRBJ2-7; 8 bases agree with TRBD1. In germline, CDR1 is LGHDT, CDR2 YNNKEL (reference sequence). The CDR3 is 14 amino acids. V lost 5 bases to trimming and J lost 2 bases; unmatched junction nucleotides: 5. The CDR3 reads CASSWGQAAYEQYF. CDR3 in DNA: TGTGCCAGCAGCTGGGGACAGGCAGCCTACGAGCAGTACTTC.